The 11 T cell receptor beta chains in this list originate from one sample, sequenced in a study of blood T cell repertoires in COVID-19. Clones were read by immunoSEQ multiplex PCR, and TCRdb kept only the in-frame ones, dropping some. Here the sample spans around 260,000 clones, around 90% being singletons. Sequencing was performed on peripheral blood. These TCRs come from a woman aged 40 to 50 who had recovered from COVID-19.

The chain links TRBV4-1 to TRBJ2-1; D perhaps matches TRBD2 (5 bases). The CDR3 runs 14 residues. Trimming cost V 3 bases and J 4 bases, with 10 bases left between them. The germline V gene has CDR1 MGHRA and CDR2 YSYEKL. Here the CDR3 DNA reads TGCGCCAGCAGCCAGCCCGGACTTTACAATGAGCAGTTCTTC. Translating gives CASSQPGLYNEQFF.

This clone was observed once. The chain links TRBV7-9 to TRBJ2-1; TRBD2 might be the D (6 bases). The germline CDR1 and CDR2 sequences are SEHNR and FQNEAQ (reference sequence). The CDR3 loop spans 18 amino acids. V shed 2 bases and J shed 2 bases, with 19 bases lying between them. Here the CDR3 DNA reads TGTGCCAGCAGCTTAAGAGGGCCTGGTAGCGGAGCCTACAATGAGCAGTTCTTC. Its translation: CASSLRGPGSGAYNEQFF.

The chain links TRBV24-1 to TRBJ2-1; TRBD1 agrees at 11 bases. J lost 9 bases, V lost 9 bases, and 12 bases had no gene match. Germline V gene sequence: CDR1 KGHDR, CDR2 SFDVKD. CDR3 size: 15 residues. CDR3 DNA sequence: TGTGCCACCGCTAAACCGGGACAGGGGGTTAGTGAGCAGTTCTTC. Translation gives CATAKPGQGVSEQFF.

The chain is built from TRBV19 and TRBJ2-7; 12 nucleotides line up with TRBD1. With 3 bases clipped from V and 6 bases from J, the junction kept 3 bases outside the gene matches. Germline lookup yields CDR1 LNHDA and CDR2 SQIVND (reference sequence). This CDR3 has 14 residues. CDR3 sequence (DNA): TGTGCCAGTAGTATGGGGACAGGGGGCGGCGAGCAGTACTTC. Encoded protein: CASSMGTGGGEQYF.

This chain joins TRBV5-1 and TRBJ1-2, with TRBD1 identical over 7 bases. Germline V gene lookup returns CDR1 SGHRS and CDR2 YFSETQ. V gave up 3 bases and J gave up 0 bases; unmatched junction bases: 5. This CDR3 has 15 amino acids. The CDR3 DNA sequence: TGCGCCAGCAGCTCGAACAGGGGAGCTAACTATGGCTACACCTTC. Its protein product is CASSSNRGANYGYTF.

This chain uses TRBV10-3 with TRBJ2-1, with 10 nucleotides matching TRBD2. From germline, CDR1 is ENHRY and CDR2 SYGVKD. Unmatched junction bases numbered 5, after V lost 4 bases and J lost 5 bases. This CDR3 region has 15 residues. The CDR3: CAISAPSGRDNEQFF. The CDR3 nucleotides read TGTGCCATCAGTGCGCCTAGCGGGAGAGACAATGAGCAGTTCTTC.

The CDR3, as DNA: TGTGCCACCAGCAGAGGGACATACGAGCAGTACTTC. Its translation: CATSRGTYEQYF. The chain combines TRBV15 with TRBJ2-7, with a possible D match to TRBD1 (5 bases). From germline, CDR1 is LNHNV and CDR2 YYDKDF (reference sequence). The CDR3 is 12 amino acids. Trimming removed 1 base at V and 4 bases at J, with 5 bases between.

The chain joins TRBV5-5 to TRBJ2-5; TRBD2 agrees at 14 bases. J lost 10 bases, V lost 2 bases, and 4 bases had no gene match. Germline V gene data show CDR1 as SGHKS and CDR2 as YYEKEE (reference sequence). This CDR3 comprises 14 residues. CDR3 in DNA: TGTGCCAGCAGCTTAGGGACTAGCGGGAGTATCCAGTACTTC. Encoded protein: CASSLGTSGSIQYF.

CDR3 residues: CASIDRLAGVGEQYF. As DNA, the CDR3 is TGTGCCAGCATCGACCGACTAGCGGGAGTAGGAGAGCAGTACTTC. This sequence joins TRBV2 and TRBJ2-7; 12 nucleotides line up with TRBD2. CDR1 is SNHLY and CDR2 is FYNNEI in the germline V gene. The junction had 11 bases not matched to a gene; V was cut back by 7 bases and J by 7 bases. This CDR3 region has 15 residues.

V is TRBV12-3 or TRBV12-4 and J is TRBJ2-5, with 7 bases matching TRBD1. This CDR3 comprises 13 residues. The J segment lost 5 bases and the V segment lost 10 bases, leaving 10 bases of the junction unmatched. In DNA, the CDR3 is TGTGCCACCTCCGACAGGGACCGGGAGACCCAGTACTTC. This gives the protein CATSDRDRETQYF.

The chain has TRBV18 and TRBJ2-7; 9 bases are shared with TRBD1. The germline V gene encodes CDR1 KGHSH and CDR2 LQKENI. This CDR3 contains 16 residues. V lost 4 bases and J lost 3; bases outside the gene matches: 10. CDR3 loop: CASSLASGTGNYEQYF. CDR3 nucleotides: TGTGCCAGCTCACTCGCCTCGGGGACAGGGAACTACGAGCAGTACTTC.